These 2 T cell receptor beta chains originate from one sample sequenced in a study of blood T cell repertoires in COVID-19. Using immunoSEQ multiplex PCR, the repertoire was profiled, and TCRdb retains in-frame clones only, with some absent. The profile shows over 50,000 clones, around 86% of them singletons. The sequenced material came from peripheral blood. Every receptor here comes from a man aged 80 or over with acute or convalescent COVID-19.

The chain links TRBV7-9 to TRBJ2-5; 7 nucleotides line up with TRBD1. Per the germline V gene, CDR1 is SEHNR and CDR2 is FQNEAQ (reference sequence). J lost 2 bases, V lost 4 bases, and 7 bases had no gene match. This CDR3 is built from 15 residues. DNA for the CDR3: TGTGCCAGCAGCTCCCGGACAGGTTTACAAGAGACCCAGTACTTC. Its protein product is CASSSRTGLQETQYF.

The gene calls are TRBV30 and TRBJ1-1; no reliable D call. Trimming shortened V by 2 bases and J by 2 bases, and 12 bases separated the two germline ends. This CDR3 comprises 14 residues. The germline V gene has CDR1 GTSNPN and CDR2 SVGIG (reference sequence). The CDR3 sequence: CAWSPRGRNTEAFF. As DNA, the CDR3 is TGTGCCTGGAGTCCCCGAGGGAGAAACACTGAAGCTTTCTTT. The entire variable domain, with the rest obtained from reference TRBV30 and TRBJ1-1, is as follows: SQTIHQWPATLVQPVGSPLSLECTVEGTSNPNLYWYRQAAGRGLQLLFYSVGIGQISSEVPQNLSASRPQDRQFILSSKKLLLSDSGFYLCAWSPRGRNTEAFFGQGTRLTVV.